A single sample gave rise to the 20 T cell receptor beta chains below, sequenced in a study of shared clonotypes between healthy human individuals. Profiling relied on immunoSEQ multiplex PCR, and the TCRdb table lists in-frame clones only, not all of them. This table holds about 800,000 clones, about 96% found once. As defined, naive CD8 cells were CD45RO-negative and positively selected for CCR7, with terminally differentiated effector memory CD45RA+ cells excluded. The specimen sequenced was naive CD8+ T cells sorted from blood. These receptors came from a young man in good health.

CDR3 coding DNA: TGTGCCTGCCCCGAACAGGCACGGAGGACTAACTATGGCTACACCTTC. Encoded protein: CACPEQARRTNYGYTF. The chain carries TRBV7-2 and TRBJ1-2; maybe TRBD1 (5 bases). Germline V gives CDR1 SGHTA, CDR2 FQGNSA. Trimming shortened V by 11 bases and J by 0 bases, and 22 bases separated the two germline ends. The CDR3 length is 16 residues. Drawing the rest from reference TRBV7-2 and TRBJ1-2, the complete variable domain is GAGVSQSPSNKVTEKGKDVELRCDPISGHTALYWYRQSLGQGLEFLIYFQGNSAPDKSGLPSDRFSAERTGGSVSTLTIQRTQQEDSAVYLCACPEQARRTNYGYTFGSGTRLTVV.

J is TRBJ2-7 and V is TRBV7-8; D is ambiguous. CDR1 SGHVS and CDR2 FQNEAQ come from the germline V gene. V dropped 5 bases and J dropped 4 bases, with 6 bases sitting between them. CDR3 length equals 11 residues. CDR3 loop: CASSVNYEQYF. The CDR3 DNA reads as TGTGCCAGCAGCGTCAATTACGAGCAGTACTTC.

This chain connects TRBV25-1 to TRBJ2-7; possible D gene TRBD1, 5 bases. This CDR3 is built from 16 residues. The V gene's germline CDR1 is MGHDK and CDR2 SYGVNS. The V gene lost 1 base and the J gene lost 5 bases, with 18 bases spanning the gap. CDR3 DNA sequence: TGTGCCAGCAGTGAATTAATGACAGACGACATCAACGAGCAGTACTTC. Translation: CASSELMTDDINEQYF.

This clone was counted a single time. The chain joins TRBV19 to TRBJ2-6, with D tentatively TRBD1 or TRBD2 (5 bases each). The CDR3 covers 18 residues. V was trimmed by 5 bases and J by 2 bases, leaving 19 bases between them. Germline V gene sequence: CDR1 LNHDA, CDR2 SQIVND (reference sequence). CDR3 sequence reads: CASSPEGPFLAGANVLTF. The DNA for the CDR3 is TGTGCCAGTAGTCCCGAGGGGCCTTTTCTCGCTGGGGCCAACGTCCTGACTTTC.

The chain recombines TRBV10-3 with TRBJ2-7; the match to TRBD1 covers 10 bases. V gave up 5 bases and J gave up 4 bases; unmatched junction bases: 11. The length of the CDR3 is 16 residues. The germline V gene has CDR1 ENHRY and CDR2 SYGVKD. CDR3 bases: TGTGCCATCAGTCCCGGGACAGGGGCCGTGTTTTACGAGCAGTACTTC. Its protein is CAISPGTGAVFYEQYF.

The CDR3 sequence: CACQPWDRDNEQFF. DNA of the CDR3: TGTGCCTGCCAACCGTGGGACAGGGACAATGAGCAGTTCTTC. The chain recombines TRBV30 with TRBJ2-1, with 9 bases aligning to TRBD1. The CDR3 contains 14 residues. Germline V gene data show CDR1 as GTSNPN and CDR2 as SVGIG (reference sequence). The trim removed 6 bases at V and 5 bases at J, leaving 8 bases unmatched.

The V gene is TRBV9, the J gene TRBJ2-7; 7 bases align to TRBD1. This CDR3 comprises 14 residues. J gave up 5 bases and V 0 bases, and 5 bases lay outside the gene matches. Germline CDR1 SGDLS, CDR2 YYNGEE. This chain's CDR3 is CASSVEGGRDEQYF. DNA of the CDR3: TGTGCCAGCAGCGTAGAAGGGGGCCGAGACGAGCAGTACTTC.

The chain links TRBV7-8 to TRBJ1-5; D unresolved. V lost 2 bases to trimming and J lost 1 base, with 12 bases between them. Germline loops: CDR1 SGHVS, CDR2 FQNEAQ. The CDR3 spans 16 residues. The CDR3 loop reads CASSLRSPGSNQPQHF. In DNA form, the CDR3 reads TGTGCCAGCAGCTTACGGTCGCCGGGGAGCAATCAGCCCCAGCATTTT.

This chain connects TRBV20-1 to TRBJ2-1; D call uncertain. CDR1 and CDR2 from the germline V gene are DFQATT and SNEGSKA (reference sequence). The CDR3 contains 11 residues. Trimming removed 3 bases at V and 10 bases at J, with 10 bases between. The chain's CDR3 is CSASFQGEQFF. DNA for the CDR3: TGCAGTGCTAGCTTTCAAGGAGAGCAGTTCTTC.

This clone was recorded only once. The chain joins TRBV5-5 to TRBJ2-2; D gene ambiguous. This CDR3 contains 13 residues. V lost 0 bases and J lost 5, with 5 bases in between. Germline V gives CDR1 SGHKS, CDR2 YYEKEE (reference sequence). CDR3 DNA: TGTGCCAGCAGCTTGGGCCTTACCGGGGAGCTGTTTTTT. It specifies CASSLGLTGELFF.

The chain recombines TRBV11-2 with TRBJ2-7; D may match TRBD1 or TRBD2 (5 bases each). V was trimmed by 4 bases and J by 2 bases, leaving 21 bases between them. The CDR3 totals 17 residues. Germline CDR1 reads SGHAT; CDR2 reads FQNNGV. In nucleotides, the CDR3 is TGTGCCAGCAGCTCCCCTCTTGGGGGATCCGCAGCCTACGAGCAGTACTTC. This gives the protein CASSSPLGGSAAYEQYF.

J is TRBJ1-2 and V is TRBV9; D might be TRBD1 (5 bases). Germline assignment: CDR1 SGDLS and CDR2 YYNGEE. The CDR3 has 13 amino acids. Trimming stripped 0 bases from V and 8 bases from J, with 11 bases between. In nucleotides, the CDR3 is TGTGCCAGCAGCGTAGCTGGGGGTGGCGGCTACACCTTC. Translating gives CASSVAGGGGYTF.

The J gene is TRBJ1-2, the V gene TRBV10-3, with 7 bases lining up with TRBD1. The V gene's germline CDR1 is ENHRY and CDR2 SYGVKD. The CDR3 is 17 residues long. After removal of 0 bases from V and 5 bases from J, the junction contained 12 bases not matched to a gene. The CDR3 protein is CAISESRVRDRDYGYTF. CDR3 nucleotides: TGTGCCATCAGTGAGTCCCGTGTGAGGGACAGAGATTATGGCTACACCTTC.

A single count supports this clone. DNA of the CDR3: TGTGCCAGCAGCTTAGGGGACAGAAAGTACGAGCAGTACTTC. Translation: CASSLGDRKYEQYF. The gene calls are TRBV7-9 and TRBJ2-7; 7 bases match TRBD1. CDR1 and CDR2 from the germline V gene are SEHNR and FQNEAQ (reference sequence). J was trimmed by 4 bases and V by 1 base; bases with no gene match: 4. The CDR3 covers 14 residues.

The chain combines TRBV5-1 with TRBJ2-1; weak D call: TRBD2 (5 bases). Germline CDR1 reads SGHRS; CDR2 reads YFSETQ. The CDR3 runs to 16 residues. V shed 2 bases and J shed 0 bases, with 12 bases lying between them. The CDR3 region is CASSLPLESSYNEQFF. The DNA of the CDR3 is TGCGCCAGCAGCTTACCACTAGAGAGCTCCTACAATGAGCAGTTCTTC.

On this clone: A junction end diverges from the germline sequence, so it may reflect a read error. This chain joins TRBV7-9 and TRBJ2-3, with 8 positions matching TRBD2. The germline V gene has CDR1 SEHNR and CDR2 FQNEAQ (reference sequence). CDR3 length: 15 amino acids. The CDR3 nucleotides are TGTGCCAGCAGCGTTAGCGGGATGGGCACCGATACGCAGTATTTT. Translation: CASSVSGMGTDTQYF.

The rearrangement links TRBV2 to TRBJ1-4; 9 positions agree with TRBD1. The germline V gene encodes CDR1 SNHLY and CDR2 FYNNEI. The junction had 9 bases not matched to a gene; V was cut back by 5 bases and J by 2 bases. The CDR3 runs 17 residues. The DNA for the CDR3 is TGTGCCAGCAGTCTTCCGGGACAGGGAAGCACTAATGAAAAACTGTTTTTT. It translates to CASSLPGQGSTNEKLFF.

The sample holds one count of this clone. The rearrangement joins TRBV29-1 to TRBJ2-7; 7 bases line up with TRBD1. J gave up 5 bases and V 3 bases, and 7 bases lay outside the gene matches. The CDR3 is 13 amino acids. Germline V gives CDR1 SQVTM, CDR2 ANQGSEA. The CDR3 is CSVEDRFGNEQYF. The CDR3 nucleotides read TGCAGCGTTGAGGACAGGTTTGGCAACGAGCAGTACTTC.

This clone showed up just once. Here the CDR3 reads CAISGPGSAYNEQFF. The CDR3 bases are TGTGCCATCAGTGGCCCCGGGAGCGCCTACAATGAGCAGTTCTTC. The chain has TRBV10-3 and TRBJ2-1; weak D call: TRBD2 (6 bases). Germline V lookup: CDR1 ENHRY, CDR2 SYGVKD. Trimming took 4 bases from V and 2 from J, leaving 12 bases between them. The CDR3 loop spans 15 amino acids.

The chain couples TRBV4-1 to TRBJ1-5; the match to TRBD1 covers 7 bases. Germline V CDR1 and CDR2: MGHRA, YSYEKL. V shed 4 bases and J 1 base; nucleotides not matched to a gene: 4. This CDR3 is built from 15 residues. The CDR3 region is CASSLRTGSNQPQHF. The CDR3 bases are TGCGCCAGCAGCCTTCGGACAGGAAGCAATCAGCCCCAGCATTTT.